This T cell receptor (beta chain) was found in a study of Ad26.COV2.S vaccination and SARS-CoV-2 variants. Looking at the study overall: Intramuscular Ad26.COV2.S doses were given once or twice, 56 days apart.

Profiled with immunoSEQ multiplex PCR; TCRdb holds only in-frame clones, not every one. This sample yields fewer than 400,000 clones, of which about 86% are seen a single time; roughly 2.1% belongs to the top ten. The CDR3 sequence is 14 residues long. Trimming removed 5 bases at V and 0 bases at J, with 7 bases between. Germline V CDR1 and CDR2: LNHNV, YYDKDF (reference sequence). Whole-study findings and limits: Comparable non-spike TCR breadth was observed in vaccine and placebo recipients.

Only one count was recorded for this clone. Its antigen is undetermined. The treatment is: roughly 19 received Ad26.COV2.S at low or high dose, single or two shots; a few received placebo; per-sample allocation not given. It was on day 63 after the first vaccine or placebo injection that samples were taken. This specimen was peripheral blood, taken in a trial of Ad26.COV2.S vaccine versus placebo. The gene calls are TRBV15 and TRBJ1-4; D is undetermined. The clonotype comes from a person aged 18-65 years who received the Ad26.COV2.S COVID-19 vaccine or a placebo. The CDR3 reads CATSPDATNEKLFF. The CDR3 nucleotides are TGTGCCACCAGCCCGGACGCAACTAATGAAAAACTGTTTTTT.